Reported below is one TCR beta chain. TCRdb keeps only in-frame clones here, not all; method: immunoSEQ multiplex PCR. The sample carries over 45,000 clones, approximately 71% recorded once. The germline V gene encodes CDR1 MDHEN and CDR2 SYDVKM. With V trimmed by 6 bases and J by 6 bases, 6 bases remained unmatched. The CDR3 sequence is 13 residues long. The entry originates in a study of T cell clones after liver transplantation. This TCR was sampled from a human patient who received a liver transplant. Some T cells may possibly be graft donor cells. Source: CD4+ T cells from blood, taken roughly 55 months after liver transplant. V gene TRBV28 combines with J gene TRBJ2-3; TRBD1 matches at 7 bases. The CDR3 loop is CASSDRVMDTQYF. DNA for the CDR3: TGTGCCAGCAGCGACAGGGTCATGGATACGCAGTATTTT.